The clone carrying this TCR beta chain was seen a handful of times. This CDR3 contains 12 residues. From germline, CDR1 is MNHNS and CDR2 SASEGT. Trimming took off 0 bases at V and 9 bases at J, with 9 bases between the two ends. In the authors' methods: How many nucleated cells were present was estimated from reference gene primer amplification. TCRdb's copy holds only in-frame clones and misses some; the assay was immunoSEQ multiplex PCR. The V and J calls and clone size are taken from that table; D and trimming were inferred from the DNA. The sample includes some 100,000 clones, around four fifths seen only once; the top ten take around 11%. This entry belongs to a study of blood T cell repertoires in COVID-19. Study-level information: Samples taken during acute and convalescent COVID-19 were collected in the United States, Italy and Spain. T cells, B-cell-depleted T cells, or PBMCs supplied cDNA or gDNA.

V and J are TRBV6-1 and TRBJ2-7; D gene uncertain. This clonotype was sampled from an older woman with active or convalescent COVID-19. The sample consisted of peripheral blood. The chain's CDR3 is CASSEALLGQYF. The CDR3 DNA is TGTGCCAGCAGTGAAGCTCTGCTAGGGCAGTACTTC.